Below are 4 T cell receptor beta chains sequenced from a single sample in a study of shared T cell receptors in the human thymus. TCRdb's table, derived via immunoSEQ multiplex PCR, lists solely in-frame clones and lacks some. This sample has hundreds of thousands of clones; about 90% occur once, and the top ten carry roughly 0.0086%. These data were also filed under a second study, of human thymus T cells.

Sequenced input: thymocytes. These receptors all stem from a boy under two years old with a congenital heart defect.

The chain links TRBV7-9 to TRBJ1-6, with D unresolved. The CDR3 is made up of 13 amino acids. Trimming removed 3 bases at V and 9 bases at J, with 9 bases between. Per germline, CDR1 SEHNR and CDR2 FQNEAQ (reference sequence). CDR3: CASSFRETSPLHF. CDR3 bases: TGTGCCAGCAGCTTTCGCGAAACTTCACCCCTCCACTTT.

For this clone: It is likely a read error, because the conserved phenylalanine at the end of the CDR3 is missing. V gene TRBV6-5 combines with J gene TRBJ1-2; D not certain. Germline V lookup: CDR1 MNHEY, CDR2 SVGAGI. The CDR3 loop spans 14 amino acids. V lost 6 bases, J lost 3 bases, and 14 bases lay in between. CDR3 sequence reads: CASSHQPGHYGYTL. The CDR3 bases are TGTGCCAGCAGCCATCAACCCGGCCACTATGGCTACACCCTC.

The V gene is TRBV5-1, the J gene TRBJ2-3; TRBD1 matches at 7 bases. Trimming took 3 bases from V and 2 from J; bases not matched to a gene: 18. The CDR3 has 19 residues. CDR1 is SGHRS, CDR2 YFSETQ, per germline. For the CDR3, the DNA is TGCGCCAGCAGCTGTCCGACCATTACAGGGGCCTCTCTCACAGATACGCAGTATTTT. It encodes CASSCPTITGASLTDTQYF.

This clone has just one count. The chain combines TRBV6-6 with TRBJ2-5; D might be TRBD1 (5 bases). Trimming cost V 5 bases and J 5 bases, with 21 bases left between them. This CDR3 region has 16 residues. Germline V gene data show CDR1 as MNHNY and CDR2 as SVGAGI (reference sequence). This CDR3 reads CASSPTAGWVRETQYF. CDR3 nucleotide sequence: TGTGCCAGCAGTCCCACGGCAGGGTGGGTAAGGGAGACCCAGTACTTC.